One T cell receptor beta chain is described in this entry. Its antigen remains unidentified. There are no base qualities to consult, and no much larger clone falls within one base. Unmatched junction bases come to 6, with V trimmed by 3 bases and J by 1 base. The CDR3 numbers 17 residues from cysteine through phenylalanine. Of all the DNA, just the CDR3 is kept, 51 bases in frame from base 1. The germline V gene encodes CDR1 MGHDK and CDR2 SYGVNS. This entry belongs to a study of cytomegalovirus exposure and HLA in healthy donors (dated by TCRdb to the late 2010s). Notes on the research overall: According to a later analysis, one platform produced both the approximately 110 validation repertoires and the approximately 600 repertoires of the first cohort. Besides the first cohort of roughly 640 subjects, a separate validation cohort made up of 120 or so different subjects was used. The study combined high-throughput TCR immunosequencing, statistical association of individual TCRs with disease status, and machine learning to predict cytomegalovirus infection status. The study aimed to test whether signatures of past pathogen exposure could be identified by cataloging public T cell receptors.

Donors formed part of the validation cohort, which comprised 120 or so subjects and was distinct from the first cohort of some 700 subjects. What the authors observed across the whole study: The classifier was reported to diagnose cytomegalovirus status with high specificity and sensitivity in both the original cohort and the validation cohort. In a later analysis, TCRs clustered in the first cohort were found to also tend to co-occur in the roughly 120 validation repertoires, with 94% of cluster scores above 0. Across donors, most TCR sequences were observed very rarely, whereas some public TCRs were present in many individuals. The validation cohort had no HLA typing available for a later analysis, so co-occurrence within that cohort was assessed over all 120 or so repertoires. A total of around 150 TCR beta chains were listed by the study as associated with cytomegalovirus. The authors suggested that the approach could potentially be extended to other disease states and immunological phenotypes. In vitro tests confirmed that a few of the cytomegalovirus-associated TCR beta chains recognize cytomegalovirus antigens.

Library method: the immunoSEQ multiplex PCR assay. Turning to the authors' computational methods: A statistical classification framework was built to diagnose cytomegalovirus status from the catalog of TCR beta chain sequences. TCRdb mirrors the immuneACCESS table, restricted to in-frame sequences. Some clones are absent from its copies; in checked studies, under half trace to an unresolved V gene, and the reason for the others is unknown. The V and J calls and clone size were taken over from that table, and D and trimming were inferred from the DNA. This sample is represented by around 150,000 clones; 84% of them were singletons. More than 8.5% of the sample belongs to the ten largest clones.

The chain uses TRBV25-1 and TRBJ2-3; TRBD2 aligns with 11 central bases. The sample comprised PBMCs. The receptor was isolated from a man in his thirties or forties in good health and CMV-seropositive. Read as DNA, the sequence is TGTGCCAGCAGTGACTTGATAGCGGGGGGGCGCACAGATACGCAGTATTTT. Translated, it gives CASSDLIAGGRTDTQYF.